A selection of T cell receptor beta chains follows, all from one sample in a study of cytomegalovirus exposure and HLA in healthy donors. Clones were sequenced by immunoSEQ multiplex PCR, and TCRdb holds only the in-frame ones, with some missing. Among roughly 120,000 clones, around four fifths were seen once, and the ten largest hold 4.1%. Sequencing input: PBMCs. Source of these receptors: a woman between 40 and 50 years old in good health and CMV-seronegative. Both conserved end residues are part of each CDR3. D genes are given only for firm matches. Clone sizes are given selectively: once, few, many, or a class where the clone is expanded.

clone size: -
D gene: -
J gene: TRBJ2-3
V gene: TRBV27
CDR3 DNA: TGTGCCAGCAGTCCCTTCTTGAGGGAGGAGTGGCGCACAGATACGCAGTATTTT
CDR3 protein: CASSPFLREEWRTDTQYF

clone size: -
D gene: TRBD1
J gene: TRBJ2-7
V gene: TRBV5-1
CDR3 DNA: TGCGCCAGCAGCCCCCGACAGGGGGCCTCCTACGAGCAGTACTTC
CDR3 protein: CASSPRQGASYEQYF

clone size: -
D gene: -
J gene: TRBJ1-1
V gene: TRBV6-5
CDR3 DNA: TGTGCCAGCAGTCCCCCCGGGACTCAGAACACTGAAGCTTTCTTT
CDR3 protein: CASSPPGTQNTEAFF

clone size: -
D gene: -
J gene: TRBJ2-1
V gene: TRBV21-1
CDR3 DNA: TGTGCCAGCAGCAAAGCGCTTTCGGGACAGGTAAGCTTGAGCAATGAGCAGTTCTTC
CDR3 protein: CASSKALSGQVSLSNEQFF

clone size: few
D gene: TRBD2
J gene: TRBJ2-5
V gene: TRBV19
CDR3 DNA: TGTGCCAGTAGTATTGGCGGGGGAAACACACAAGAGACCCAGTACTTC
CDR3 protein: CASSIGGGNTQETQYF

clone size: -
D gene: -
J gene: TRBJ1-2
V gene: TRBV5-3
CDR3 DNA: TGTGCCAGAAGCTTGTCCGGACTGGGCTGCTACACCTTC
CDR3 protein: CARSLSGLGCYTF

clone size: once
D gene: -
J gene: TRBJ2-7
V gene: TRBV9
CDR3 DNA: TGTGCCAGCAGCGTAGGATGGAGGGACTACGAGCAGTACTTC
CDR3 protein: CASSVGWRDYEQYF

clone size: -
D gene: -
J gene: TRBJ2-7
V gene: TRBV11-1
CDR3 DNA: TGTGCCAGCAGCTTGGACAGCCACGAGCAGTACTTC
CDR3 protein: CASSLDSHEQYF

clone size: -
D gene: TRBD1
J gene: TRBJ2-1
V gene: TRBV11-2
CDR3 DNA: TGTGCCAGCAGCCAAACAGGGGGACATGAGCAGTTCTTC
CDR3 protein: CASSQTGGHEQFF

clone size: -
D gene: -
J gene: TRBJ2-4
V gene: TRBV2
CDR3 DNA: TGTGCCAGCAGTGAGTTGCTAGCACAAAACATTCAGTACTTC
CDR3 protein: CASSELLAQNIQYF

clone size: -
D gene: -
J gene: TRBJ2-3
V gene: TRBV4-3
CDR3 DNA: TGCGCCAGCAGCCAAAGGCAGGGTGCAGATACGCAGTATTTT
CDR3 protein: CASSQRQGADTQYF

clone size: once
D gene: -
J gene: TRBJ2-4
V gene: TRBV27
CDR3 DNA: TGTGCCAGCAAAGGTTTTGGCGGGGGCCAAAACATTCAGTACTTC
CDR3 protein: CASKGFGGGQNIQYF

clone size: -
D gene: TRBD2
J gene: TRBJ2-5
V gene: TRBV25-1
CDR3 DNA: TGTGCCAGCACCGAGCGGGGGCCTAAAGAGACCCAGTACTTC
CDR3 protein: CASTERGPKETQYF

clone size: -
D gene: -
J gene: TRBJ2-7
V gene: TRBV7-9
CDR3 DNA: TGTTCCAGCAGCCCCCCTGTAGACGAGCAGTACTTC
CDR3 protein: CSSSPPVDEQYF

clone size: -
D gene: TRBD1
J gene: TRBJ1-2
V gene: TRBV19
CDR3 DNA: TGTGCCAGTAGTATCCAGGGGGCGGATAACTATGGCTACACCTTC
CDR3 protein: CASSIQGADNYGYTF

clone size: few
D gene: -
J gene: TRBJ2-5
V gene: TRBV6-6
CDR3 DNA: TGTGCCAGCAGCCCCTCCGACTTCCAAGAGACCCAGTACTTC
CDR3 protein: CASSPSDFQETQYF

clone size: -
D gene: TRBD1
J gene: TRBJ1-2
V gene: TRBV7-8
CDR3 DNA: TGTGCCAGCAGCTTCCAGACAGGGGAGGAGACCTTC
CDR3 protein: CASSFQTGEETF

clone size: -
D gene: -
J gene: TRBJ1-5
V gene: TRBV7-2
CDR3 DNA: TGTGCCAGCAGCCCGTCATTCAGTTCAACCCAGCATTTT
CDR3 protein: CASSPSFSSTQHF

clone size: few
D gene: TRBD2
J gene: TRBJ2-1
V gene: TRBV4-2
CDR3 DNA: TGTGCCAGCAGCCAGGGACTAGCGGGAGAAGGAAATGAGCAGTTCTTC
CDR3 protein: CASSQGLAGEGNEQFF

clone size: -
D gene: TRBD1
J gene: TRBJ2-5
V gene: TRBV29-1
CDR3 DNA: TGCAGCGTTGACAGACAGGGGCACCAAGAGACCCAGTACTTC
CDR3 protein: CSVDRQGHQETQYF

clone size: few
D gene: -
J gene: TRBJ2-7
V gene: TRBV30
CDR3 DNA: TGTGCCTGGAGTGTTCCGACAGGGTCCCTAGCGGGCAAATCCTACGAGCAGTACTTC
CDR3 protein: CAWSVPTGSLAGKSYEQYF

clone size: -
D gene: TRBD2
J gene: TRBJ2-1
V gene: TRBV7-9
CDR3 DNA: TGTGCCAGCAGCTTCCCACCCCGACTAGCGGGAGGGAAGGATGAGCAGTTCTTC
CDR3 protein: CASSFPPRLAGGKDEQFF